This T cell receptor (beta chain) is from a study of cytomegalovirus exposure and HLA in healthy donors. The PCR used 60 Vbeta and 13 Jbeta primers. The assay was immunoSEQ multiplex PCR, and TCRdb's table has in-frame clones only and misses some. This table holds 74,000 or so clones, more than 60% found once. Turning to this clone: Its antigen is unidentified.

This CDR3 is built from 10 residues. CDR1 is DFQATT and CDR2 is SNEGSKA in the germline V gene (reference sequence). V was cut by 8 bases and J by 7 bases, with 10 bases left in between. Points from the study as a whole: The study recorded more than 150 TCR beta chains that were cytomegalovirus-associated. Later work found that TCR association rates differed between HLA loci; DRB1 had the most and HLA-C the fewest. Reported performance of the classifier showed diagnosis of cytomegalovirus status with high specificity and sensitivity. In a later analysis, at a false discovery rate of 0.05, over 15,000 TCR beta sequences were associated with HLA alleles.

The chain recombines TRBV20-1 with TRBJ2-3; D might be TRBD1 (6 bases). Sequencing was done on a sample of PBMCs. The origin of this receptor is a male donor in good health and CMV-seropositive. The CDR3 DNA sequence: TGCAGTTTAGGGGGTAATACGCAGTATTTT. This gives the protein CSLGGNTQYF.